This TCR beta chain was found in a study of cytomegalovirus exposure and HLA in healthy donors. Study results and caveats: The study flagged some 170 TCR beta chains as cytomegalovirus-associated. The presence/absence work took it that sequencing depth was about the same across donors. Rarity characterized most TCR sequences, yet some public TCRs appeared in many donors.

On this clone itself: Its target is not known.

The PCR employed 60 Vbeta primers together with 13 Jbeta primers. Repertoires were generated with immunoSEQ multiplex PCR, while TCRdb's copy carries only in-frame clones and drops some. Of 130,000 or so clones listed, about 86% were seen once; the top ten hold 2% to 2.5%. The receptor comes from a woman between 40 and 55 years old in good health and CMV-seronegative. The sample consisted of PBMCs.

The CDR3 here is CASSLEAVYEQYF. The CDR3 DNA follows: TGTGCCAGCAGCTTGGAGGCGGTCTACGAGCAGTACTTC. This sequence joins TRBV5-4 and TRBJ2-7; D is ambiguous. The V and J ends lost 0 bases and 3 bases respectively, with 7 bases between them. The CDR3 sequence is 13 residues long. From germline, CDR1 is SGHNT and CDR2 YYREEE (reference sequence).